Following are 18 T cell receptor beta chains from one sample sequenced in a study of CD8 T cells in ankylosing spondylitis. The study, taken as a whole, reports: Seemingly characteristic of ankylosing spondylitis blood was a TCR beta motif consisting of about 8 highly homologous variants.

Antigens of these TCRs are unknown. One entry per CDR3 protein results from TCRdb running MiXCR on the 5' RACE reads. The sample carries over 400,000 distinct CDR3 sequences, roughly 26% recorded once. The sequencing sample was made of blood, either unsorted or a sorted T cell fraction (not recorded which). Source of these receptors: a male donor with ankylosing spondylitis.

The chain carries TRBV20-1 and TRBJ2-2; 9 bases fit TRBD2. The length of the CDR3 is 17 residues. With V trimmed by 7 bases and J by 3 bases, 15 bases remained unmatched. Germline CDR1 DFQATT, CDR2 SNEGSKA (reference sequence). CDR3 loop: CSELLAGRTSDTGELFF. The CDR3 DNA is TGCAGTGAGTTGCTAGCGGGACGGACGTCGGACACCGGGGAGCTGTTTTTT.

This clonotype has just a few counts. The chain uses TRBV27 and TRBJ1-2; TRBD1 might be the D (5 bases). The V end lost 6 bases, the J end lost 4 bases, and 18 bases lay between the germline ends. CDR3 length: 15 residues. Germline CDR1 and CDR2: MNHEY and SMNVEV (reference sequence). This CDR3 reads CASSLKGRGPYGYTF. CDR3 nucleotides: TGTGCCAGCAGCCTAAAGGGACGGGGCCCCTATGGCTACACCTTC.

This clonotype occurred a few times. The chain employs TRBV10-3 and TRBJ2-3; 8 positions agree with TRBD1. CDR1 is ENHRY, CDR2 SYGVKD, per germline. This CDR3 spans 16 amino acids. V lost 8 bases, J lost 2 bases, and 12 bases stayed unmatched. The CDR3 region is CAIGGQGGLSTDTQYF. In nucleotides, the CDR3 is TGTGCCATCGGAGGACAGGGAGGCTTATCCACAGATACGCAGTATTTT.

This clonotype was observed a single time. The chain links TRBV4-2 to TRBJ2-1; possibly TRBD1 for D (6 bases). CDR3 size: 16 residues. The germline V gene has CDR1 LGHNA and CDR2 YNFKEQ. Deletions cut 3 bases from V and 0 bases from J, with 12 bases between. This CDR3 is CASSQQGPYSYNEQFF. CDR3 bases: TGTGCCAGCAGCCAGCAGGGGCCCTACTCCTACAATGAGCAGTTCTTC.

CDR3 loop: CASSQTGTIGETQYF. The DNA of the CDR3 is TGTGCCAGCAGCCAAACCGGGACTATCGGGGAGACCCAGTACTTC. The V gene is TRBV5-4, the J gene TRBJ2-5, with 7 bases fitting TRBD2. J was trimmed by 5 bases and V by 4 bases; bases with no gene match: 11. The germline V gene encodes CDR1 SGHNT and CDR2 YYREEE (reference sequence). The CDR3 runs 15 residues.

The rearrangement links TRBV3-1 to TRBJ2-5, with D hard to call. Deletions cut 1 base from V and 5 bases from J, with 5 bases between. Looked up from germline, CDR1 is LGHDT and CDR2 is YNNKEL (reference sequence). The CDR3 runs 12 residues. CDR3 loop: CASSQVFETQYF. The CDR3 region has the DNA TGTGCCAGCAGCCAAGTCTTCGAGACCCAGTACTTC.

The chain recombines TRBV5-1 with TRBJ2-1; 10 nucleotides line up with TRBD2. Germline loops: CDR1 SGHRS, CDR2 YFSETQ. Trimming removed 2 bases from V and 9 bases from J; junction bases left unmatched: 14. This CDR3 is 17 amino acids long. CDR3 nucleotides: TGCGCCAGCAGCTTAGAGGATGGGGCTAGCGGGAGCGGTGAGCAGTTCTTC. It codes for CASSLEDGASGSGEQFF.

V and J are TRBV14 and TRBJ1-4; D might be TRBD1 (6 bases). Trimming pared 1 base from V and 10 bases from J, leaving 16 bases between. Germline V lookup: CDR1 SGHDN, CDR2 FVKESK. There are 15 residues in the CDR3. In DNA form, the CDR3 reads TGTGCCAGCAGCCAAGTAGGGACAACTTTGGGAAAACTGTTTTTT. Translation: CASSQVGTTLGKLFF.

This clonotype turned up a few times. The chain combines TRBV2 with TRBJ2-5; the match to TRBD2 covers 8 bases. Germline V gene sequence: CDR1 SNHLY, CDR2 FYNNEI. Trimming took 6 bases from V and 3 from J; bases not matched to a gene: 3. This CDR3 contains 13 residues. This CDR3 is CASRTGLEETQYF. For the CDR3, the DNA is TGTGCCAGCAGGACGGGACTAGAAGAGACCCAGTACTTC. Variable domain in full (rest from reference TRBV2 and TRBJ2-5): EPEVTQTPSHQVTQMGQEVILRCVPISNHLYFYWYRQILGQKVEFLVSFYNNEISEKSEIFDDQFSVERPDGSNFTLKIRSTKLEDSAMYFCASRTGLEETQYFGPGTRLLVL.

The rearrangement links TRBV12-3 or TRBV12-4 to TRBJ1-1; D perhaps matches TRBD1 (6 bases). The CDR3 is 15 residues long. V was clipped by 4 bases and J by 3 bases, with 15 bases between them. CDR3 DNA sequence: TGTGCCAGCAGTTCCCTAGGGGGAGCACACACTGAAGCTTTCTTT. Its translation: CASSSLGGAHTEAFF.

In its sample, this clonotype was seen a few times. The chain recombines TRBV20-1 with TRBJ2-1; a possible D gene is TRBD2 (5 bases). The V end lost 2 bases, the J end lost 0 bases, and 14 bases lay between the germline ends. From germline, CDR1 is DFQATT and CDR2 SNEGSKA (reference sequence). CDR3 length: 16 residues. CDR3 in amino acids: CSARLSGLSSYNEQFF. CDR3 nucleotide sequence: TGCAGTGCTAGATTAAGCGGCCTCAGCTCCTACAATGAGCAGTTCTTC.

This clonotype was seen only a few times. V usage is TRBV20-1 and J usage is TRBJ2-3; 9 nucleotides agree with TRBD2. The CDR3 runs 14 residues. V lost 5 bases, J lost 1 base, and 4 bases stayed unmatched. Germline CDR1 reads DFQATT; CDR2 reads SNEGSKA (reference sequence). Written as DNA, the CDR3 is TGCAGTGCTGCGACTAGCGGCCGCACAGATACGCAGTATTTT. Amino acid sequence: CSAATSGRTDTQYF.

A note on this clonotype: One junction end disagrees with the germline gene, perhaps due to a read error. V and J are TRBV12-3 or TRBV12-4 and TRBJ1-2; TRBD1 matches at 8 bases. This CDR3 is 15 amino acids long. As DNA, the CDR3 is TGTGCCAGCAGACCCGCAGGGGGCGTAAGCTATGGCAACACCTTC. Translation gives CASRPAGGVSYGNTF.

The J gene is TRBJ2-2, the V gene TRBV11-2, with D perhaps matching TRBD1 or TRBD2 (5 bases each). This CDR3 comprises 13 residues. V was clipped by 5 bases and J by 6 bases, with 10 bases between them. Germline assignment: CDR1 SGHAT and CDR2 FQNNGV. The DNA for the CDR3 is TGTGCCAGCAGCCCGGTGGGGGCCGGGGAGCTGTTTTTT. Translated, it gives CASSPVGAGELFF.

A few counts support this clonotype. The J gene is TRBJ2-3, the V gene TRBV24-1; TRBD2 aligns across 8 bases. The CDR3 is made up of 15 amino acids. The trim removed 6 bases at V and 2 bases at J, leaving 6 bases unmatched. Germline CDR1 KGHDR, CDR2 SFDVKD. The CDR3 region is CATSRGSGNTDTQYF. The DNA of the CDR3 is TGTGCCACCAGTAGAGGTAGCGGGAACACAGATACGCAGTATTTT.

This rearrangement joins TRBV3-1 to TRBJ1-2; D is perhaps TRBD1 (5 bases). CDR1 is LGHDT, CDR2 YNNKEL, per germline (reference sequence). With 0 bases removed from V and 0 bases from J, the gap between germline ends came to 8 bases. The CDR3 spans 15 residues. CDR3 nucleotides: TGTGCCAGCAGCCAAGAGGGGGTCCCTAACTATGGCTACACCTTC. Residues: CASSQEGVPNYGYTF.

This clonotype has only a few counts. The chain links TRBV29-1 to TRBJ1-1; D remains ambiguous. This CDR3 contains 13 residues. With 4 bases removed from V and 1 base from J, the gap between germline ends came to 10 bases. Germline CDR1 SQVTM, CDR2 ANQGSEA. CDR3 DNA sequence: TGCAGCGTTGCCCGGACGGGGAACACTGAAGCTTTCTTT. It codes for CSVARTGNTEAFF.

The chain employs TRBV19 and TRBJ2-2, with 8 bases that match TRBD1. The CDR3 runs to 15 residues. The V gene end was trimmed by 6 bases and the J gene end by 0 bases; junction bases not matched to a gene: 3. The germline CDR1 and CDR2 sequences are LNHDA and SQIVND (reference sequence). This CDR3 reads CASSAGGPNTGELFF. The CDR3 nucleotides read TGTGCCAGTAGCGCAGGGGGCCCGAACACCGGGGAGCTGTTTTTT.